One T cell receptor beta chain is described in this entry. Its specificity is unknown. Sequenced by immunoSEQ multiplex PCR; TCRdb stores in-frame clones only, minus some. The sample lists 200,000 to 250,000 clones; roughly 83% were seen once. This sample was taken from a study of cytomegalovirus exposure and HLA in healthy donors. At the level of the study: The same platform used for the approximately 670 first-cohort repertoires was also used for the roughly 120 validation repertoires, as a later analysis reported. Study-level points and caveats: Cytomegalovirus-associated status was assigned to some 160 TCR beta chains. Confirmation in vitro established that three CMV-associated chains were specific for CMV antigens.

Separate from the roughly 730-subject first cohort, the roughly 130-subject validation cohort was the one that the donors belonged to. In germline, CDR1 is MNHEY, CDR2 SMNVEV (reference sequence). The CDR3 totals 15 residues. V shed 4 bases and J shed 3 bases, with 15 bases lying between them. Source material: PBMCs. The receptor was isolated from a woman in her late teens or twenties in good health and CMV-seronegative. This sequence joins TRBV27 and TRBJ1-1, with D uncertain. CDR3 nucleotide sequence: TGTGCCAGCAGTTCCTACCTCGGGGTAGACACTGAAGCTTTCTTT. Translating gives CASSSYLGVDTEAFF.